This is a list of T cell receptor beta chains from one sample in a study of cytotoxic CD8 clonotypes in ibrutinib-treated CLL. Libraries were prepared by immunoSEQ multiplex PCR; TCRdb keeps only in-frame clonotypes and omits some of them. The sample gives over 75,000 clones, 78% of which show up once; around 30% is in the top ten. The sample here was PBMCs, taken after 12 months of ibrutinib treatment. The origin of the receptors is a human donor with chronic lymphocytic leukemia. The CDR3 runs from the conserved cysteine through the conserved F or W. The order of the fields is J gene, D gene, clone size, V gene, CDR3 protein, CDR3 DNA. D genes are given only for firm matches. Expanded clones get a size class; other rows say once, few or many, or leave the size out.

TRBJ1-4 | . | . | TRBV28 | CASSLSEQTNEKLFF | TGTGCCAGCAGTTTATCGGAACAAACTAATGAAAAACTGTTTTTT
TRBJ2-5 | . | few | TRBV25-1 | CATSHQDSRPLETQYF | TGTGCCACCTCACATCAAGATTCCCGCCCCTTAGAGACCCAGTACTTC
TRBJ2-7 | . | . | TRBV6-5 | CASSYSAAGRPYEQYF | TGTGCCAGCAGTTACTCGGCAGCCGGGCGTCCCTACGAGCAGTACTTC
TRBJ1-1 | . | . | TRBV2 | CASSDRAVSRAFF | TGTGCCAGCAGTGATCGGGCAGTATCCCGAGCTTTCTTT
TRBJ1-2 | TRBD1 | . | TRBV29-1 | CSVGDRAYGYTF | TGCAGCGTCGGGGACAGAGCCTATGGCTACACCTTC
TRBJ1-2 | . | . | TRBV19 | CASSPSPRDYGYTF | TGTGCCAGTAGCCCATCCCCCAGGGACTATGGCTACACCTTC
TRBJ1-1 | . | few | TRBV11-3 | CASSPRGTTMNTEAFF | TGTGCCAGCAGCCCCCGTGGGACAACTATGAACACTGAAGCTTTCTTT
TRBJ1-6 | . | . | TRBV18 | CASSPVTGNGDNSPLHF | TGTGCCAGCTCACCAGTTACGGGTAATGGTGATAATTCACCCCTCCACTTT
TRBJ2-3 | . | . | TRBV5-4 | CATQRGTDTQYF | TGTGCTACCCAGAGGGGCACAGATACGCAGTATTTT
TRBJ1-5 | . | . | TRBV7-2 | CASSPEGRDRQPQHF | TGTGCCAGCAGCCCCGAGGGCAGGGACCGTCAGCCCCAGCATTTT
TRBJ1-1 | . | few | TRBV6-1 | CASSEATGIGLGTGAFF | TGTGCCAGCAGTGAAGCAACAGGGATAGGTTTAGGCACGGGAGCTTTCTTT
TRBJ2-1 | TRBD2 | . | TRBV7-3 | CASSLAGVSYNEQFF | TGTGCCAGCAGCCTAGCGGGGGTCTCCTACAATGAGCAGTTCTTC
TRBJ2-3 | . | . | TRBV5-6 | CASTLLGVGWGDTQYF | TGTGCCAGCACCCTGTTGGGCGTTGGGTGGGGAGATACGCAGTATTTT
TRBJ2-1 | TRBD2 | . | TRBV4-2 | CASSQGTSGAIYNEQFF | TGTGCCAGCAGCCAGGGAACTAGCGGGGCAATTTACAATGAGCAGTTCTTC
TRBJ1-5 | . | . | TRBV19 | CASKQPENSNQPQHF | TGTGCCAGTAAACAACCGGAAAATAGCAATCAGCCCCAGCATTTT
TRBJ2-4 | . | . | TRBV11-2 | CASSLSPLDIQYF | TGTGCCAGCAGCTTATCGCCGCTGGACATTCAGTACTTC
TRBJ2-5 | TRBD1 | . | TRBV30 | CAWTRTGGGETQYF | TGTGCCTGGACCCGGACAGGGGGCGGAGAGACCCAGTACTTC
TRBJ2-5 | . | . | TRBV21-1 | CASSKEASVCGETQYF | TGTGCCAGCAGCAAAGAGGCTAGCGTGTGTGGGGAGACCCAGTACTTC
TRBJ2-3 | . | . | TRBV6-1 | CASSETAGTDTQYF | TGTGCCAGCAGTGAAACTGCGGGGACAGATACGCAGTATTTT
TRBJ1-1 | . | few | TRBV19 | CASSTGTAREAFF | TGTGCCAGTAGTACCGGGACCGCTCGTGAAGCTTTCTTT
TRBJ1-6 | . | . | TRBV28 | CASSPPFGQNSPLHF | TGTGCCAGCAGTCCCCCGTTTGGCCAGAATTCACCCCTCCACTTT
TRBJ2-7 | . | . | TRBV15 | CATSRGRDGTYEQYF | TGTGCCACCAGCAGAGGTAGGGACGGGACCTACGAGCAGTACTTC
TRBJ2-1 | TRBD2 | . | TRBV4-1 | CASSLRTSGASYNEQFF | TGCGCCAGCAGCCTGCGGACTAGCGGGGCGTCCTACAATGAGCAGTTCTTC
TRBJ2-2 | . | . | TRBV19 | CASRPGLETGELFF | TGTGCCAGTAGACCCGGGCTGGAAACCGGGGAGCTGTTTTTT
TRBJ1-6 | . | . | TRBV4-1 | CASSQRFDSPLHF | TGCGCCAGCAGCCAGCGGTTCGATTCACCCCTCCACTTT
TRBJ2-7 | TRBD1 | . | TRBV6-5 | CASSRQGFEQYF | TGTGCCAGCAGTAGACAGGGCTTCGAGCAGTACTTC
TRBJ2-1 | TRBD1 | once | TRBV18 | CASSPTGGNEQFF | TGTGCCAGCTCACCCACAGGGGGGAATGAGCAGTTCTTC
TRBJ2-7 | . | . | TRBV30 | CAWSVRTEAQYF | TGTGCCTGGAGTGTACGAACGGAGGCGCAGTACTTC
TRBJ2-1 | TRBD2 | . | TRBV27 | CASSKGLAGGSGEQFF | TGTGCCAGCAGTAAGGGACTAGCGGGGGGTTCGGGTGAGCAGTTCTTC
TRBJ2-7 | . | . | TRBV5-6 | CASSPYTTGTYEQYF | TGTGCCAGCAGCCCCTATACTACAGGGACCTACGAGCAGTACTTC
TRBJ1-3 | TRBD1 | . | TRBV7-9 | CASSLGGTAGNTIYF | TGTGCCAGCAGCTTAGGGGGGACAGCTGGAAACACCATATATTTT
TRBJ1-1 | TRBD1 | few | TRBV11-2 | CASSSSGGAFF | TGTGCCAGCAGCTCATCAGGGGGAGCTTTCTTT
TRBJ1-5 | TRBD1 | . | TRBV18 | CASSPTGDQPQHF | TGTGCCAGCTCACCTACAGGGGATCAGCCCCAGCATTTT
TRBJ1-2 | TRBD1 | once | TRBV18 | CASSPARGGQGYTF | TGTGCCAGCTCACCCGCCAGGGGGGGACAAGGCTACACCTTC
TRBJ2-1 | . | few | TRBV2 | CASSADPWGNEQFF | TGTGCCAGCAGTGCTGACCCCTGGGGGAATGAGCAGTTCTTC
TRBJ1-2 | . | few | TRBV5-4 | CASSRAGLGGYTF | TGTGCCAGCAGCCGAGCGGGGTTGGGGGGCTACACCTTC
TRBJ2-3 | . | . | TRBV5-1 | CASSLRTAADTQYF | TGCGCCAGCAGCTTAAGGACAGCGGCAGATACGCAGTATTTT
TRBJ2-1 | . | few | TRBV10-3 | CAIRAREEQFF | TGTGCCATCAGGGCTCGGGAGGAGCAGTTCTTC
TRBJ1-1 | TRBD1 | few | TRBV10-1 | CASSDRGYTEAFF | TGCGCCAGCAGCGACAGGGGGTACACTGAAGCTTTCTTT
TRBJ1-1 | . | . | TRBV27 | CASSSRGSRTEAFF | TGTGCCAGCAGTTCCCGAGGCTCACGCACTGAAGCTTTCTTT
TRBJ2-3 | TRBD2 | . | TRBV6-4 | CASSDSSGAPDTQYF | TGTGCCAGCAGTGACTCGAGCGGGGCCCCAGATACGCAGTATTTT
TRBJ2-7 | TRBD2 | . | TRBV7-2 | CASTQAGGMYEQYF | TGTGCCAGCACTCAAGCGGGGGGCATGTACGAGCAGTACTTC
TRBJ2-3 | . | . | TRBV5-4 | CASSLIRGAGQTYTQYF | TGTGCCAGCAGCTTAATCCGGGGGGCGGGGCAAACATATACGCAGTATTTT
TRBJ1-3 | . | few | TRBV6-1 | CASSAGGNTIYF | TGTGCCAGCAGTGCCGGTGGAAACACCATATATTTT
TRBJ2-1 | TRBD2 | . | TRBV7-9 | CASSRQPSGQGEQFF | TGTGCCAGCAGCCGCCAGCCTAGCGGTCAGGGAGAGCAGTTCTTC
TRBJ1-2 | . | . | TRBV29-1 | CSFSEPSYGYTF | TGCAGCTTCAGCGAGCCCAGCTATGGCTACACCTTC
TRBJ2-3 | TRBD2 | . | TRBV7-3 | CASSLSGAQDTQYF | TGTGCCAGCAGCCTTAGCGGGGCACAAGATACGCAGTATTTT
TRBJ1-1 | . | . | TRBV19 | CASSSRVRNTEAFF | TGTGCCAGTAGTTCCAGGGTACGTAACACTGAAGCTTTCTTT
TRBJ2-7 | TRBD2 | . | TRBV6-6 | CASSAGGGGYEQYF | TGTGCCAGCAGTGCCGGGGGGGGCGGTTACGAGCAGTACTTC
TRBJ2-1 | . | . | TRBV5-6 | CASSLTLPEQFF | TGTGCCAGCAGCTTGACCTTACCAGAGCAGTTCTTC